These 10 T cell receptor beta chains were sequenced from one sample in a study of T cell changes during pregnancy in multiple sclerosis. TCRdb keeps only in-frame clones here, not all; method: immunoSEQ multiplex PCR. Of some 60,000 clones in the sample, about 93% were seen once. The sequenced sample was peripheral blood, obtained in the third trimester of pregnancy. These receptors were taken from a female donor in good health, enrolled as a control in a pregnancy study.

The chain recombines TRBV28 with TRBJ2-7; 10 positions agree with TRBD2. Per the germline V gene, CDR1 is MDHEN and CDR2 is SYDVKM. V shed 7 bases, J shed 4 bases, and the junction held 13 bases outside the gene matches. CDR3 length: 16 residues. DNA of the CDR3: TGTGCCAGCACCCCCAATAGCGGGAGGACCTTATACGAGCAGTACTTC. Residues: CASTPNSGRTLYEQYF.

About this clone: Its ends do not fully match the called genes, so a read error is possible. V usage is TRBV28 and J usage is TRBJ1-5; D remains ambiguous. CDR1 and CDR2 from the germline V gene are MDHEN and SYDVKM. There are 16 residues in the CDR3. The CDR3 DNA follows: TGTGCCAGCAGTTCACAACCCGGGAGTAGCAATCAGTCCCAGCATTTT. Its translation is CASSSQPGSSNQSQHF.

This chain connects TRBV19 to TRBJ2-5, with D possibly TRBD2 on 5 matching bases. The CDR3 sequence is 14 residues long. Trimming cost V 6 bases and J 3 bases, with 14 bases left between them. Germline V gene lookup returns CDR1 LNHDA and CDR2 SQIVND (reference sequence). The CDR3: CASSPTSSKETQYF. CDR3 coding DNA: TGTGCCAGTAGCCCTACTAGTAGTAAAGAGACCCAGTACTTC.

The chain has TRBV7-9 and TRBJ2-7, with TRBD1 as a possible D gene (5 bases). This CDR3 region has 15 residues. V lost 1 base to trimming and J lost 2 bases, with 12 bases between them. The germline CDR1 and CDR2 sequences are SEHNR and FQNEAQ (reference sequence). CDR3 nucleotide sequence: TGTGCCAGCAGCTTAGGATCAGGGAAGGCCTACGAGCAGTACTTC. Its protein is CASSLGSGKAYEQYF. The full variable domain, its missing parts supplied by reference TRBV7-9 and TRBJ2-7, is DTGVSQNPRHKITKRGQNVTFRCDPISEHNRLYWYRQTLGQGPEFLTYFQNEAQLEKSRLLSDRFSAERPKGSFSTLEIQRTEQGDSAMYLCASSLGSGKAYEQYFGPGTRLTVT.

J is TRBJ2-2 and V is TRBV10-3; a weak D match, TRBD2 (5 bases). Trimming stripped 4 bases from V and 0 bases from J, with 12 bases between. This CDR3 has 16 residues. The germline gives CDR1 ENHRY, CDR2 SYGVKD. Written as DNA, the CDR3 is TGTGCCATCAGTGGGAGGTACAGTTCGAACACCGGGGAGCTGTTTTTT. Translation: CAISGRYSSNTGELFF.

The table lists this clone with a few counts. The V call is TRBV4-3, the J call TRBJ1-1, with D perhaps matching TRBD1 (5 bases). V shed 3 bases and J shed 0 bases, with 8 bases lying between them. CDR1 and CDR2 (germline): LGHNA, YSLEER. This CDR3 has 14 amino acids. CDR3 residues: CASSQGGMNTEAFF. In DNA, the CDR3 is TGCGCCAGCAGCCAGGGGGGGATGAACACTGAAGCTTTCTTT.

The genes are TRBV18 and TRBJ1-4; 7 nucleotides line up with TRBD1. From germline, CDR1 is KGHSH and CDR2 LQKENI. The trim removed 1 base at V and 5 bases at J, leaving 10 bases unmatched. The CDR3 runs 17 residues. For the CDR3, the DNA is TGTGCCAGCTCACCACTGGGACAGTACTTCTCCAATGAAAAACTGTTTTTT. Protein: CASSPLGQYFSNEKLFF.

This sequence joins TRBV5-1 and TRBJ2-7, with 8 bases matching TRBD1. V shed 4 bases and J 2 bases; nucleotides not matched to a gene: 14. The germline V gene has CDR1 SGHRS and CDR2 YFSETQ. The length of the CDR3 is 17 residues. The CDR3 nucleotides read TGCGCCAGCAGCCCGACCGGGACAGGATCCACCGCCTACGAGCAGTACTTC. Protein product: CASSPTGTGSTAYEQYF. The complete variable domain, with remaining parts taken from reference TRBV5-1 and TRBJ2-7, reads KAGVTQTPRYLIKTRGQQVTLSCSPISGHRSVSWYQQTPGQGLQFLFEYFSETQRNKGNFPGRFSGRQFSNSRSEMNVSTLELGDSALYLCASSPTGTGSTAYEQYFGPGTRLTVT.

The CDR3 reads CASSSASGGNIQYF. In nucleotides, the CDR3 is TGTGCCAGCAGCTCAGCTAGCGGGGGGAACATTCAGTACTTC. This chain joins TRBV5-6 and TRBJ2-4; 11 nucleotides line up with TRBD2. The germline V gene has CDR1 SGHDT and CDR2 YYEEEE. The CDR3 runs to 14 residues. After removal of 3 bases from V and 7 bases from J, the junction contained 3 bases not matched to a gene.

V and J are TRBV5-1 and TRBJ2-7; the D gene is possibly TRBD2 (5 bases). The V gene lost 0 bases and the J gene lost 7 bases, with 14 bases spanning the gap. The CDR3 is made up of 14 amino acids. In germline, CDR1 is SGHRS, CDR2 YFSETQ. The CDR3 nucleotides read TGCGCCAGCAGCTTGGGCCAGGACTCGGGTGAGCAGTACTTC. Translation gives CASSLGQDSGEQYF.